These T cell receptor beta chains were read from a single sample in a study of spatial heterogeneity in lung cancer. Using its own MiXCR run on the 5' RACE reads, TCRdb lists one record per CDR3 protein. The sample records almost 3,000 distinct CDR3 sequences, 10% to 15% being singletons. The material was normal lung tissue next to the tumor, obtained at surgery. These TCRs come from a male donor with early-stage non-small cell lung cancer. CDR3s include the opening cysteine and the closing phenylalanine or tryptophan. The D gene is left open where the match is weak. Not all rows give a size; the values are once, few, many and, for expanded clones, a class.

TRBJ2-7 | 14 | TRBV7-2 | . | TRBD1 | CASSLGQGAYEQYF | TGTGCCAGCAGCTTGGGACAGGGAGCATACGAGCAGTACTTC
TRBJ2-5 | 16 | TRBV7-2 | medium-sized | TRBD2 | CASSHSSGTNQETQYF | TGTGCCAGCAGCCACTCTAGCGGGACCAACCAAGAGACCCAGTACTTC
TRBJ2-5 | 14 | TRBV5-1 | medium-sized | . | CASSEMGPQETQYF | TGCGCCAGCAGCGAGATGGGGCCCCAAGAGACCCAGTACTTC
TRBJ2-2 | 14 | TRBV27 | many | . | CASRPVDSTGELFF | TGTGCCAGCAGACCCGTCGACAGCACCGGGGAGCTGTTTTTT
TRBJ1-5 | 16 | TRBV15 | . | . | CATGTAALQGNQPQHF | TGTGCCACCGGCACGGCAGCCTTGCAAGGGAATCAGCCCCAGCATTTT
TRBJ2-7 | 14 | TRBV9 | medium-sized | . | CASSVGSGSYEQYF | TGTGCCAGCAGCGTAGGGTCCGGCTCCTACGAGCAGTACTTC
TRBJ1-4 | 11 | TRBV30 | . | . | CVWSRGEKLFF | TGTGTCTGGAGTAGAGGTGAAAAACTGTTTTTT
TRBJ2-2 | 13 | TRBV11-3 | medium-sized | . | CASSPRGDRELFF | TGTGCCAGCAGCCCCCGTGGGGACCGGGAGCTGTTTTTT
TRBJ1-1 | 12 | TRBV3-1 | medium-sized | . | CASSQRNTEAFF | TGTGCCAGCAGCCAACGGAACACTGAAGCTTTCTTT
TRBJ2-3 | 12 | TRBV5-1 | . | . | CASSLYTDTQYF | TGCGCCAGCAGCTTATACACAGATACGCAGTATTTT
TRBJ2-1 | 20 | TRBV5-4 | many | TRBD2 | CASSSRASGRARGPYNEQFF | TGTGCCAGCAGCTCAAGGGCTAGCGGGAGGGCCCGAGGTCCCTACAATGAGCAGTTCTTC
TRBJ2-1 | 16 | TRBV19 | medium-sized | TRBD2 | CASRTTGTSGINEQFF | TGTGCCAGTAGGACTACCGGGACTAGCGGGATTAATGAGCAGTTCTTC
TRBJ1-5 | 14 | TRBV7-2 | many | . | CASSLANGYGPQHF | TGTGCCAGCAGCTTAGCTAACGGCTACGGGCCCCAGCATTTT
TRBJ2-7 | 16 | TRBV5-5 | . | TRBD1 | CASSLAPGGQTYEQYF | TGTGCCAGCAGCTTGGCCCCAGGGGGCCAGACCTACGAGCAGTACTTC
TRBJ1-1 | 13 | TRBV12-3/TRBV12-4 | many | . | CASRGGAYTEAFF | TGTGCCAGCAGGGGGGGCGCTTACACTGAAGCTTTCTTT
TRBJ1-2 | 15 | TRBV4-1 | many | TRBD1 | CASSQGDRVFYGYTF | TGCGCCAGCAGCCAAGGTGACAGGGTATTCTATGGCTACACCTTC
TRBJ2-7 | 14 | TRBV11-3 | . | . | CASSSTTGTHEQYF | TGTGCCAGCAGCTCAACCACCGGGACTCACGAGCAGTACTTC
TRBJ2-7 | 14 | TRBV10-3 | many | TRBD1 | CAIRPGQGFNEQYF | TGTGCCATCAGACCGGGACAGGGGTTTAACGAGCAGTACTTC
TRBJ2-7 | 11 | TRBV7-6 | . | . | CASSLNQEQYF | TGTGCCAGCAGCTTAAATCAGGAGCAGTACTTC
TRBJ2-2 | 12 | TRBV29-1 | few | . | CSARRGSGELFF | TGCAGCGCCCGAAGGGGGTCGGGGGAGCTGTTTTTT
TRBJ2-7 | 14 | TRBV12-3/TRBV12-4 | . | TRBD2 | CASSSWRESYEQYF | TGTGCCAGCAGTTCGTGGCGGGAGTCCTACGAGCAGTACTTC
TRBJ2-2 | 15 | TRBV2 | medium-sized | TRBD1 | CASSPGTGHTGELFF | TGTGCCAGCAGCCCCGGGACAGGTCACACCGGGGAGCTGTTTTTT
TRBJ2-7 | 14 | TRBV7-2 | medium-sized | . | CASSPSFSPYEQYF | TGTGCCAGCAGCCCGAGTTTTAGCCCTTACGAGCAGTACTTC
TRBJ2-7 | 13 | TRBV12-3/TRBV12-4 | . | . | CASSLGDPSEQYF | TGTGCCAGCAGTTTGGGGGACCCCAGCGAGCAGTACTTC
TRBJ2-6 | 18 | TRBV28 | medium-sized | . | CASSSDPRSASGANVLTF | TGTGCCAGCAGTTCGGATCCACGATCGGCCTCTGGGGCCAACGTCCTGACTTTC
TRBJ1-2 | 12 | TRBV6-6 | large | TRBD1 | CAIGGQFYGYTF | TGTGCCATCGGGGGACAGTTTTATGGCTACACCTTC